This is a list of T cell receptor beta chains from one sample in a study of blood T cell repertoires in COVID-19. Libraries were prepared by immunoSEQ multiplex PCR; TCRdb keeps only in-frame clonotypes and omits some of them. The profile shows 110,000 or so clones, approximately 91% of them singletons. Material for sequencing was peripheral blood. All receptors come from a woman in her seventies who had recovered from COVID-19. Each CDR3 is given with its conserved first and last residue. Fields, in order: J gene, V gene, clone size, D gene, CDR3 DNA, CDR3 protein. D genes are given only for firm matches. The size entry is marked missing in some rows and otherwise reads once, few, many or a size class.

j_gene: TRBJ1-2; v_gene: TRBV25-1; abundance: NA; d_gene: TRBD1; CDR3nt: TGTGCCAGCAGACCCGGGACAGGGGGCGGCTACACCTTC; CDR3aa: CASRPGTGGGYTF
j_gene: TRBJ1-5; v_gene: TRBV18; abundance: NA; d_gene: TRBD1; CDR3nt: TGTGCCAGCTCACCCGGGACAGGGGACCATCAGCCCCAGCATTTT; CDR3aa: CASSPGTGDHQPQHF
j_gene: TRBJ2-3; v_gene: TRBV4-2; abundance: NA; d_gene: TRBD2; CDR3nt: TGTGCCAGCAGCCAAGAGGGGGGGAGAAGCACAGATACGCAGTATTTT; CDR3aa: CASSQEGGRSTDTQYF
j_gene: TRBJ1-3; v_gene: TRBV6-8; abundance: few; d_gene: NA; CDR3nt: TGTGCCAGCAGTTACTCCGACAGTCCCGAGAGCTCTGGAAACACCATATATTTT; CDR3aa: CASSYSDSPESSGNTIYF
j_gene: TRBJ1-5; v_gene: TRBV4-1; abundance: once; d_gene: TRBD1; CDR3nt: TGCGCCAGCAGCCAAGGGGGACAGGTCGGTCAGCCCCAGCATTTT; CDR3aa: CASSQGGQVGQPQHF
j_gene: TRBJ1-2; v_gene: TRBV24-1; abundance: NA; d_gene: TRBD1; CDR3nt: TGTGCCACCAGTGATACTGCCGGGACAGCGGATGGCTACACCTTC; CDR3aa: CATSDTAGTADGYTF
j_gene: TRBJ1-5; v_gene: TRBV5-8; abundance: NA; d_gene: TRBD1; CDR3nt: TGTGCCAGCAGCGCTTCTTACAGGGGGCGCGGACAGCCCCAGCATTTT; CDR3aa: CASSASYRGRGQPQHF
j_gene: TRBJ1-1; v_gene: TRBV7-9; abundance: NA; d_gene: TRBD1; CDR3nt: TGTGCCAGCAGCCTACCTAGGACAGGGCACATCAACACTGAAGCTTTCTTT; CDR3aa: CASSLPRTGHINTEAFF
j_gene: TRBJ2-7; v_gene: TRBV5-4; abundance: once; d_gene: TRBD2; CDR3nt: TGTGCCAGCAGCTTGCCAGGGACTAGCTCCTACGAGCAGTACTTC; CDR3aa: CASSLPGTSSYEQYF
j_gene: TRBJ2-3; v_gene: TRBV7-2; abundance: NA; d_gene: NA; CDR3nt: TGTGCCAGCAGCCCCGGACTTAGCACAGATACGCAGTATTTT; CDR3aa: CASSPGLSTDTQYF
j_gene: TRBJ2-3; v_gene: TRBV9; abundance: NA; d_gene: NA; CDR3nt: TGTGCCAGCAGCGCTCGACTCCAACCCACAGATACGCAGTATTTT; CDR3aa: CASSARLQPTDTQYF
j_gene: TRBJ2-7; v_gene: TRBV11-2; abundance: NA; d_gene: TRBD1; CDR3nt: TGTGCCAGCAGAGGGACAGGGGAGTCCTACGAGCAGTACTTC; CDR3aa: CASRGTGESYEQYF
j_gene: TRBJ2-7; v_gene: TRBV5-1; abundance: NA; d_gene: NA; CDR3nt: TGCGCCAGCAGCCCGGGACTGACACCCTACGAGCAGTACTTC; CDR3aa: CASSPGLTPYEQYF
j_gene: TRBJ2-3; v_gene: TRBV5-4; abundance: NA; d_gene: TRBD2; CDR3nt: TGTGCCAGCAGCCGGACTAGCGGGAGGGAGGCAGATACGCAGTATTTT; CDR3aa: CASSRTSGREADTQYF
j_gene: TRBJ2-1; v_gene: TRBV5-1; abundance: NA; d_gene: TRBD2; CDR3nt: TGCGCCAGCAGCTTGTTTAGCGGGAGTCCGTCCTACAATGAGCAGTTCTTC; CDR3aa: CASSLFSGSPSYNEQFF
j_gene: TRBJ2-1; v_gene: TRBV18; abundance: NA; d_gene: TRBD1; CDR3nt: TGTGCCAGCTCACCACAAGCCCAGGGGGCGTCCTACAATGAGCAGTTCTTC; CDR3aa: CASSPQAQGASYNEQFF
j_gene: TRBJ2-5; v_gene: TRBV5-4; abundance: NA; d_gene: NA; CDR3nt: TGTGCCAGCAGCTCCCAACCAACAGGGCCGGGGGAGACCCAGTACTTC; CDR3aa: CASSSQPTGPGETQYF
j_gene: TRBJ1-2; v_gene: TRBV5-1; abundance: NA; d_gene: NA; CDR3nt: TGCGCCAGCAGCGACACAGGGATCAGGGACTATGGCTACACCTTC; CDR3aa: CASSDTGIRDYGYTF
j_gene: TRBJ2-5; v_gene: TRBV7-6; abundance: NA; d_gene: NA; CDR3nt: TGTGCCAGCAGCTTAACGGGGGTGGAGACCCAGTACTTC; CDR3aa: CASSLTGVETQYF
j_gene: TRBJ1-3; v_gene: TRBV7-2; abundance: NA; d_gene: TRBD1; CDR3nt: TGTGCCAGCAGCATACGACAGGGCGCCCCTTCTTCTGGAAACACCATATATTTT; CDR3aa: CASSIRQGAPSSGNTIYF
j_gene: TRBJ1-6; v_gene: TRBV12-3/TRBV12-4; abundance: NA; d_gene: NA; CDR3nt: TGTGCCAGCAGTGACACCCATAATTCACCCCTCCACTTT; CDR3aa: CASSDTHNSPLHF
j_gene: TRBJ2-1; v_gene: TRBV7-3; abundance: NA; d_gene: NA; CDR3nt: TGTGCCAGCAGCTTAAGGGGGGGCGCCTACAATGAGCAGTTCTTC; CDR3aa: CASSLRGGAYNEQFF
j_gene: TRBJ2-7; v_gene: TRBV7-9; abundance: NA; d_gene: NA; CDR3nt: TGTGCCAGCAGCTTAGAGGGACATTACTACGAGCAGTACTTC; CDR3aa: CASSLEGHYYEQYF
j_gene: TRBJ2-1; v_gene: TRBV21-1; abundance: NA; d_gene: NA; CDR3nt: TGTGCCAGCAGCCACCGCCCTTGGATCCAACCGGGACTAGCGGCGGGAGGGGAGTTCTTC; CDR3aa: CASSHRPWIQPGLAAGGEFF
j_gene: TRBJ2-5; v_gene: TRBV5-6; abundance: NA; d_gene: TRBD2; CDR3nt: TGTGCCAGCAGCCCGACGGGAGGAGAGACCCAGTACTTC; CDR3aa: CASSPTGGETQYF
j_gene: TRBJ2-5; v_gene: TRBV18; abundance: NA; d_gene: NA; CDR3nt: TGTGCCAGCTCACTATGGACAGAAGAGACCCAGTACTTC; CDR3aa: CASSLWTEETQYF
j_gene: TRBJ1-5; v_gene: TRBV19; abundance: medium-sized; d_gene: NA; CDR3nt: TGTGCCAGTAGTATAGCAGGGATACAGCCCCAGCATTTT; CDR3aa: CASSIAGIQPQHF